The clone carrying this T cell receptor beta chain was seen at least ten times. In the authors' workflow: Estimation of nucleated cell counts relied on the amplification of reference gene primers. Profiled with immunoSEQ multiplex PCR; TCRdb holds only in-frame clones, not every one. The V and J calls and the clone size are those of that table, but D and trimming were determined from the DNA. The sample lists approximately 190,000 clones, about 88% occurring once. Germline V gene lookup returns CDR1 SGHNT and CDR2 YENEEA. The CDR3 extends over 16 amino acids. With 1 base clipped from V and 1 base from J, the junction kept 6 bases outside the gene matches. This entry belongs to a study of blood T cell repertoires in COVID-19.

The specimen sequenced was PBMCs or T cells enriched from blood (not recorded which). The genes are TRBV11-3 and TRBJ2-7; 8 bases match TRBD2. The sequence derives from a middle-aged woman in a cohort exposed to, infected with or recovered from COVID-19 (not recorded which). CDR3 protein: CASSLVSGGRSYEQYF. CDR3 in DNA: TGTGCCAGCAGCTTAGTTAGCGGCGGGAGGTCCTACGAGCAGTACTTC.